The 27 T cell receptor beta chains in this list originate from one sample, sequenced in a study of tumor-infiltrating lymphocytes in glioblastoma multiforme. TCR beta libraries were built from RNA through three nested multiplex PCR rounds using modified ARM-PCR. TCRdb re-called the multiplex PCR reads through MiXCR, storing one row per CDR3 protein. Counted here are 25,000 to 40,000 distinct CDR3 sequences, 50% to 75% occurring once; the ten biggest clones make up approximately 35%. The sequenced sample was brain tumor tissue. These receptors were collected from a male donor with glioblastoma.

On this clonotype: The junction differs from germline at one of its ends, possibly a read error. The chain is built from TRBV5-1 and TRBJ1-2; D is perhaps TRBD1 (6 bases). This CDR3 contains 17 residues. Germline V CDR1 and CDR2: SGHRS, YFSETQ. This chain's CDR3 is CASSFFEDRPGDYVYTF. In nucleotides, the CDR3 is TGCGCCAGCAGCTTTTTCGAAGACAGGCCAGGAGACTATGTCTACACCTTC.

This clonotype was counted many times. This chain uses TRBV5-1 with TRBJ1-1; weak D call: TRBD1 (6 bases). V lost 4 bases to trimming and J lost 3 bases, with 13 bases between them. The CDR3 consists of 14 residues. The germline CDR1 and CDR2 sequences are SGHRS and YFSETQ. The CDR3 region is CASSDQGSYTEAFF. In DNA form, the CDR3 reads TGCGCCAGCAGCGACCAGGGGAGCTACACTGAAGCTTTCTTT.

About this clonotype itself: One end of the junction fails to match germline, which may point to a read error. The CDR3 is CASSLSMGLRIVSPIHF. The CDR3 DNA is TGTGCCAGCAGCTTAAGTATGGGCCTGAGGATAGTATCACCCATCCACTTT. The chain uses TRBV7-9 and TRBJ1-6; D remains unclear. There are 17 residues in the CDR3. The germline gives CDR1 SEHNR, CDR2 FQNEAQ (reference sequence).

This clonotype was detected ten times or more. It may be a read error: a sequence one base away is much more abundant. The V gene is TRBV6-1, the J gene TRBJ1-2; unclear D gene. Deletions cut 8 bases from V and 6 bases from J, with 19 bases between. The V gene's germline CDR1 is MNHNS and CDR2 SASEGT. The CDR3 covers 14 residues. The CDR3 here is CASFPREGGDGYTF. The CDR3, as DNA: TGTGCCAGCTTTCCCAGAGAAGGAGGAGATGGCTACACCTTC.

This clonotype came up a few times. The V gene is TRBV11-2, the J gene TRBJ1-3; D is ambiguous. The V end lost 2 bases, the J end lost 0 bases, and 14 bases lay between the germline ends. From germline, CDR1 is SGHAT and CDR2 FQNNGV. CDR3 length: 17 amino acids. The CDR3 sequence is CASSLSSQLSSGNTIYF. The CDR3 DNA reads TGTGCCAGCAGCTTATCGAGCCAGTTAAGCTCTGGAAACACCATATATTTT.

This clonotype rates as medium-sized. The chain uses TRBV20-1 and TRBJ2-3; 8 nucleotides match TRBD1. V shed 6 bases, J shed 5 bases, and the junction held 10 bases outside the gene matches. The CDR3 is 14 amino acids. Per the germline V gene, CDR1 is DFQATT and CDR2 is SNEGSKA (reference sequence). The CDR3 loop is CSALGQGAVDTQYF. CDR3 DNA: TGCAGTGCCCTCGGGCAGGGGGCTGTAGATACGCAGTATTTT.

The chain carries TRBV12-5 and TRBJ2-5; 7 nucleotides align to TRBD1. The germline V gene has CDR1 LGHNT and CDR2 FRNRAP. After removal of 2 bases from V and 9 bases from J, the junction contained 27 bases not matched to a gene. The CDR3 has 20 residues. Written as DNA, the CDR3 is TGTGCTAGTGGTTTGTCACGGTACGAAGCTCTATCGACAGGGATGGAGGCCCAGTACTTC. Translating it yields CASGLSRYEALSTGMEAQYF.

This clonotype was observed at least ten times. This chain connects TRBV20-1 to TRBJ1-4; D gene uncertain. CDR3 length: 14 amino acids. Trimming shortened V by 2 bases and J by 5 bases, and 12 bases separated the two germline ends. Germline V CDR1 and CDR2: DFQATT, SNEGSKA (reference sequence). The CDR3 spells CSARKPGGNEKLFF. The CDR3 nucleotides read TGCAGTGCTAGAAAACCAGGTGGAAATGAAAAACTGTTTTTT.

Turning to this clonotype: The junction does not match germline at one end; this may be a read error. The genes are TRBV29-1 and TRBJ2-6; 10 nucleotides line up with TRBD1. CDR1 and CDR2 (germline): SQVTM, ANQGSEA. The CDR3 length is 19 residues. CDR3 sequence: CSVDGLPGQGSSGVNVLTF. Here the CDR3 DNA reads TGCAGCGTTGATGGTCTTCCGGGACAGGGGTCTTCTGGGGTCAACGTCCTGACTTTC.

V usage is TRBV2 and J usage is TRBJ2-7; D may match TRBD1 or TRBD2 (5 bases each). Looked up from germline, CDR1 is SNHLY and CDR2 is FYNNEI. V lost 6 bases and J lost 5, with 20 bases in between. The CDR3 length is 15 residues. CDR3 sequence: CASRRWGYGVNEQYF. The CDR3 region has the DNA TGTGCCAGCAGACGGTGGGGGTACGGGGTCAACGAGCAGTACTTC. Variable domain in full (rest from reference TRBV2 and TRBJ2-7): EPEVTQTPSHQVTQMGQEVILRCVPISNHLYFYWYRQILGQKVEFLVSFYNNEISEKSEIFDDQFSVERPDGSNFTLKIRSTKLEDSAMYFCASRRWGYGVNEQYFGPGTRLTVT.

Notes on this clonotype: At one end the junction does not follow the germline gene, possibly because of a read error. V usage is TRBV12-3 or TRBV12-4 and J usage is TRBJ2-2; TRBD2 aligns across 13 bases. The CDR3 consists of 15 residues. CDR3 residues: CASSWTSGSTWELFF. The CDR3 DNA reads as TGTGCTAGCAGTTGGACTAGCGGGAGCACCTGGGAGCTGTTTTTT.

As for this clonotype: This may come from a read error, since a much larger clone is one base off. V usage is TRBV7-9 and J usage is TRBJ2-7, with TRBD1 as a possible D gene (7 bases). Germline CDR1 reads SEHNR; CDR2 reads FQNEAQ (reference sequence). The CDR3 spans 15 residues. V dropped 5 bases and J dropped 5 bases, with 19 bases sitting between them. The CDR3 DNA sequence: TGTGCCAGCAGCCCAGGGGGGCCCAGCATCCACGAGCAGTACTTC. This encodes CASSPGGPSIHEQYF.

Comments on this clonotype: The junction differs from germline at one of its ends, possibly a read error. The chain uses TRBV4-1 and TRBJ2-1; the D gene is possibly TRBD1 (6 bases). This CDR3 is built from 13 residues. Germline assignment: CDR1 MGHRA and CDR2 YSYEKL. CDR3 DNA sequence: TGCGCCAGCAGCCAACGAGGGGGTTTTGAGCAGTTATTC. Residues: CASSQRGGFEQLF.

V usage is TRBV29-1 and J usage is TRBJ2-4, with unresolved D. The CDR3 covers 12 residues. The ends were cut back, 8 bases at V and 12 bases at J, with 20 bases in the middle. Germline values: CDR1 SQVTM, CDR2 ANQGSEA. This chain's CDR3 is CSISGSGDNQYF. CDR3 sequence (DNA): TGCAGCATTTCCGGGTCCGGTGACAATCAGTACTTC. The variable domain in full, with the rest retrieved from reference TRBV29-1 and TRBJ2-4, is SAVISQKPSRDICQRGTSLTIQCQVDSQVTMMFWYRQQPGQSLTLIATANQGSEATYESGFVIDKFPISRPNLTFSTLTVSNMSPEDSSIYLCSISGSGDNQYFGAGTRLSVL.

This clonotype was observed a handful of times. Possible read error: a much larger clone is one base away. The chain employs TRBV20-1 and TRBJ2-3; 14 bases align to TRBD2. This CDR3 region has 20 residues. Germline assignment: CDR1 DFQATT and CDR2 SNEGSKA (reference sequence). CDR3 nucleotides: TGCAGTGTTAGAGATTGGAGGAGGACTAGCGGGAGGCGTAGCACAGATACGCAGTATTTT. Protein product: CSVRDWRRTSGRRSTDTQYF.

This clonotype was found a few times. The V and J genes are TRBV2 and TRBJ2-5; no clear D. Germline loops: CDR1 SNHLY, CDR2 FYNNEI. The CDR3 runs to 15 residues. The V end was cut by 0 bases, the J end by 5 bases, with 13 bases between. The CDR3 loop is CASSEARATRETQYF. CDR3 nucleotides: TGTGCCAGCAGTGAAGCAAGGGCGACTCGGGAGACCCAGTACTTC.

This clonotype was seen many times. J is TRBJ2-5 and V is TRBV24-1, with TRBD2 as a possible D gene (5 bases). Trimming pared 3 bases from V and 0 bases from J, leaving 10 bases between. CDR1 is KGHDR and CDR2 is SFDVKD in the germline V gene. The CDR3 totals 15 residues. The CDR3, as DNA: TGTGCCACCAGTGATACCGGGGAGAACCAAGAGACCCAGTACTTC. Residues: CATSDTGENQETQYF.

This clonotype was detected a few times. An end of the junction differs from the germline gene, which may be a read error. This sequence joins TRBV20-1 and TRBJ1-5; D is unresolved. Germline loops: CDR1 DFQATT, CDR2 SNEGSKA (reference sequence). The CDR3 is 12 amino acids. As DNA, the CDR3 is TGCGGTGCCTGCAGTCGTCCCGGGCCCCAGCATTTT. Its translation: CGACSRPGPQHF.

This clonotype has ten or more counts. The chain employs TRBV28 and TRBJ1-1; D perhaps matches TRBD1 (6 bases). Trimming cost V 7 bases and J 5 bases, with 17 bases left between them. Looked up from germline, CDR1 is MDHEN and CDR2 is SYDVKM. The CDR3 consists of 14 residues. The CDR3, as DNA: TGTGCCAGCACCTTTAGGGGGGGCGAGACTGAAGCTTTCTTT. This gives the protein CASTFRGGETEAFF.

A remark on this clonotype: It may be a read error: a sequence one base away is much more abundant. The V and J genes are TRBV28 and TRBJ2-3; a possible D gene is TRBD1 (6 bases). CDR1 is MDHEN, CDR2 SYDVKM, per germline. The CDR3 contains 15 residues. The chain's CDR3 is CASGLYRQGTDTQYF. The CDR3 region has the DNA TGTGCCAGCGGTTTATACCGACAGGGCACAGATACGCAGTATTTT.

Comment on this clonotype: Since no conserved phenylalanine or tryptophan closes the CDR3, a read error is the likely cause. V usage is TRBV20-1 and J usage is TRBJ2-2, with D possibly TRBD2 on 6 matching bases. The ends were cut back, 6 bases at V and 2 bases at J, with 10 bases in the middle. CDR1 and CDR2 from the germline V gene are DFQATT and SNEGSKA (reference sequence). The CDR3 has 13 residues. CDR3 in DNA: TGCAGTGCCGCTAGCGTTAACACCGGGGAGCTGTTTTCT. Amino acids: CSAASVNTGELFS.

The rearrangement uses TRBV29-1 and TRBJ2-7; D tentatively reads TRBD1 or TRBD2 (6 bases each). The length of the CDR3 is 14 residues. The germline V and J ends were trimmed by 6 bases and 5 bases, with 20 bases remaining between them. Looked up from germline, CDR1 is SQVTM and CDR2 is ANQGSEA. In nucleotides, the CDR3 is TGCAGCGTCTCCCCCCGGGGGCTGGGTAACGAGCAGTACTTC. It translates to CSVSPRGLGNEQYF.

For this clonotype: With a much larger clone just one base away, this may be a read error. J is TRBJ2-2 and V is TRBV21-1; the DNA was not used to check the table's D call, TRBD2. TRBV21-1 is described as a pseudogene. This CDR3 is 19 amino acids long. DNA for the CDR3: TGTGCCAGCAGCATCCGCAGGACTAGCGGGAGGGACCGGCCCGGGGAGCTGTTTTTT. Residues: CASSIRRTSGRDRPGELFF.

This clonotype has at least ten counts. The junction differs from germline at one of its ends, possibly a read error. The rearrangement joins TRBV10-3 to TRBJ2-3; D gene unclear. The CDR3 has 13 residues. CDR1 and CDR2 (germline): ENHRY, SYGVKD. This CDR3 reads CAIGESYADTQYF. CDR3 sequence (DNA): TGTGCCATCGGTGAGTCGTACGCAGATACGCAGTATTTT.

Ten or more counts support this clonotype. The CDR3 protein is CSALWTSGSYEQYF. The CDR3 coding sequence is TGCAGTGCTCTGTGGACTAGCGGGAGTTACGAGCAGTACTTC. V usage is TRBV20-1 and J usage is TRBJ2-7, with 13 bases fitting TRBD2. The CDR3 sequence is 14 residues long. Germline V gives CDR1 DFQATT, CDR2 SNEGSKA (reference sequence). Trimming took 5 bases from V and 4 from J; bases not matched to a gene: 5.

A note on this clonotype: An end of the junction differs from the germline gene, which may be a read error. The chain's CDR3 is CASSLVTGTGVYERYF. CDR3 nucleotides: TGTGCCAGCAGCTTAGTGACCGGGACAGGGGTCTACGAGCGGTACTTC. The chain recombines TRBV11-1 with TRBJ2-7, with TRBD1 matching over 10 bases. The CDR3 has 16 residues. From germline, CDR1 is SGHAT and CDR2 FQDESV (reference sequence).

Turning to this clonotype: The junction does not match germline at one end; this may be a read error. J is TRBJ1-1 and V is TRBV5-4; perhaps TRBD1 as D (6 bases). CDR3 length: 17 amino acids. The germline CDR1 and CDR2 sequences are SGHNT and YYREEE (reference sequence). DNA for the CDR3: TGTGCCAGCAGCCCCGCAGGGGCCTCAGCAATGGACACTGAAGCCTTCTTT. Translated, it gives CASSPAGASAMDTEAFF.